Sequencing of this T cell receptor beta chain was carried out in a study of blood T cell repertoires in COVID-19. Study-level information: Donors in the United States, Italy and Spain gave samples during acute or convalescent COVID-19. Sample material is recorded as cDNA or gDNA derived from T cells, B-cell-depleted T cells, or PBMCs.

Original methodology: Amplifying reference gene primers gave estimates of nucleated cell counts. The data were produced by immunoSEQ multiplex PCR, yet TCRdb's version contains in-frame clones alone and is incomplete. Clone size and V and J calls were adopted from that table, with D and trimming inferred from the DNA. The sample has about 220,000 clones; around 84% are singletons. Sequenced material: peripheral blood. This TCR derives from a man aged 45-60 years with active or convalescent COVID-19.

CDR3 nucleotide sequence: TGTGCCAGCAGTGAAAGGCATCGGGACAGCAAGACTGAAGCTTTCTTT. This sequence encodes CASSERHRDSKTEAFF. V is TRBV6-1 and J is TRBJ1-1; TRBD1 aligns across 7 bases. The CDR3 has 16 residues. The junction had 11 bases not matched to a gene; V was cut back by 2 bases and J by 5 bases. CDR1 and CDR2 (germline): MNHNS, SASEGT.